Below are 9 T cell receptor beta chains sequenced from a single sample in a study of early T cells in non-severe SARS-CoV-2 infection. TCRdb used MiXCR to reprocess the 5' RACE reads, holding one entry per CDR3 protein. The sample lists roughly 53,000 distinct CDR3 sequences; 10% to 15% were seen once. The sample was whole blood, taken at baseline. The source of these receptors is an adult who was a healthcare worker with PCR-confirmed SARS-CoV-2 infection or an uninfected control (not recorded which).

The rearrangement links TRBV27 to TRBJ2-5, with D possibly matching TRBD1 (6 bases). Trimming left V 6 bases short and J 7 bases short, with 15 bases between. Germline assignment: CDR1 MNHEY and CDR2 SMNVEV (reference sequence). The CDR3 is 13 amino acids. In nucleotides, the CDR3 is TGTGCCAGCAGCCCGACCCAGGGGTTGACCCAGTACTTC. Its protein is CASSPTQGLTQYF.

CDR3 nucleotide sequence: TGTGCCAGCAGACACGGACTCGGGACCGGACCTCGTGGCACTGAAGCTTTCTTT. It specifies CASRHGLGTGPRGTEAFF. V is TRBV6-6 and J is TRBJ1-1; possibly TRBD1 for D (5 bases). V gave up 6 bases and J gave up 4 bases, with 27 bases separating them. Germline V gene sequence: CDR1 MNHNY, CDR2 SVGAGI (reference sequence). The CDR3 has 18 residues.

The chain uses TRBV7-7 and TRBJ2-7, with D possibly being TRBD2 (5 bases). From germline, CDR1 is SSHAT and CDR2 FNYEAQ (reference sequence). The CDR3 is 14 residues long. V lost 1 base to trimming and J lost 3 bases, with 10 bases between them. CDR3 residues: CASSLGIGDYEQYF. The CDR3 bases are TGTGCCAGCAGCTTAGGTATCGGGGACTACGAGCAGTACTTC.

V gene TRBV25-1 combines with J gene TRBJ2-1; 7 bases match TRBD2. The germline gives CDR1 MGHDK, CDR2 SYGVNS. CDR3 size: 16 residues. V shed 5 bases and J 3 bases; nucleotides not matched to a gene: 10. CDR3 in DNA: TGTGCCAGCAGTCGTGGCGGGAGTTCGGGCTACAATGAGCAGTTCTTC. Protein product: CASSRGGSSGYNEQFF.

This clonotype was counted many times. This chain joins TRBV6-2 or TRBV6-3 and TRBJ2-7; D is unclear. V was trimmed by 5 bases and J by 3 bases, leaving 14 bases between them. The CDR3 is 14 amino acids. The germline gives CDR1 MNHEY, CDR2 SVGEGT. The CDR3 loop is CASSEWTDLYEQYF. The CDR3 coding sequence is TGTGCCAGCAGTGAGTGGACGGACCTCTACGAGCAGTACTTC.

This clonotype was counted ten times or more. CDR3 residues: CASSWTGSIYNEQFF. For the CDR3, the DNA is TGTGCCAGCAGTTGGACAGGAAGCATCTACAATGAGCAGTTCTTC. The J gene is TRBJ2-1, the V gene TRBV27; 7 bases line up with TRBD1. The junction had 6 bases not matched to a gene; V was cut back by 4 bases and J by 3 bases. Germline values: CDR1 MNHEY, CDR2 SMNVEV (reference sequence). The CDR3 has 15 amino acids.

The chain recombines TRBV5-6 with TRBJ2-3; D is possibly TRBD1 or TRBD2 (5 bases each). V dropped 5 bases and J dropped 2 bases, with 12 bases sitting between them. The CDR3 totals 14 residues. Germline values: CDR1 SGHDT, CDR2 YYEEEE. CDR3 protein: CASRMRGNTDTQYF. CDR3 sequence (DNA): TGTGCCAGCAGGATGAGGGGAAACACAGATACGCAGTATTTT.

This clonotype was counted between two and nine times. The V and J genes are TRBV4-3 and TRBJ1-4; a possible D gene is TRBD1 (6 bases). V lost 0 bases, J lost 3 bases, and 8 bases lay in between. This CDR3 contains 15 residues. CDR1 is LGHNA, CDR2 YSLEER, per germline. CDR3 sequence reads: CASSQDEGANEKLFF. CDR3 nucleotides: TGCGCCAGCAGCCAAGATGAGGGGGCTAATGAAAAACTGTTTTTT.

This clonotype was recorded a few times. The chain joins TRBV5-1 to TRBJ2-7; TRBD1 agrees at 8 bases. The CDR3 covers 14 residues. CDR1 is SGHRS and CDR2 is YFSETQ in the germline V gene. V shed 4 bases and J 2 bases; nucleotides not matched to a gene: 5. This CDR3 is CASSVTGDPYEQYF. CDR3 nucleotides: TGCGCCAGCAGCGTGACAGGGGACCCCTACGAGCAGTACTTC.